Listed here are 18 T cell receptor beta chains from one sample, sequenced in a study of vaccination effects on CD4 cells after COVID-19. Measured with immunoSEQ multiplex PCR; TCRdb has only the in-frame clones, and not every one. The repertoire includes about 45,000 clones, 75% of them detected once, and less than 30% sits in the top ten. These receptors have no known antigen. Before sequencing, viral peptide pools were used by the ViraFEST assay to expand antigen-specific CD4+ T cells. Culture proceeded for about ten days, and CD4+ T cells were then isolated. This person's SARS-CoV-2 infection, confirmed by PCR, occurred between March and December 2020. Source: CD4+ T cells from PBMCs cultured with a peptide pool, taken before COVID-19 vaccination. Receptors were obtained from a human donor who had a prior SARS-CoV-2 infection.

Concerning this clone: One end of the junction fails to match germline, which may point to a read error. V is TRBV7-2 and J is TRBJ2-1, with TRBD2 identical over 11 bases. This CDR3 is built from 16 residues. Germline loops: CDR1 SGHTA, CDR2 FQGNSA. The CDR3 DNA follows: TGTGCCAGCAGCCTAGCGGGACTAGCGGTCTACAATGAGCAGTTCTTC. This encodes CASSLAGLAVYNEQFF.

V is TRBV20-1 and J is TRBJ2-7; 11 bases map to TRBD2. The CDR3 runs to 14 residues. The germline gives CDR1 DFQATT, CDR2 SNEGSKA (reference sequence). Trimming took 3 bases from V and 2 from J; bases not matched to a gene: 3. DNA for the CDR3: TGCAGTGCTAGTAGCGGGAGGGCTCCCTACGAGCAGTACTTC. Protein product: CSASSGRAPYEQYF.

This clone was counted once. This chain joins TRBV2 and TRBJ1-6; no reliable D call. The CDR3 spans 11 residues. V was shortened by 7 bases and J by 6 bases, with 4 bases between the two germline ends. The germline V gene encodes CDR1 SNHLY and CDR2 FYNNEI. Written as DNA, the CDR3 is TGTGCCAGCAACGGTAATTCACCCCTCCACTTT. It specifies CASNGNSPLHF.

This chain links TRBV9 with TRBJ2-7; 8 nucleotides agree with TRBD2. V dropped 4 bases and J dropped 5; count of bases not matched to a gene: 11. This CDR3 spans 15 amino acids. The germline gives CDR1 SGDLS, CDR2 YYNGEE. The CDR3 DNA follows: TGTGCCAGCAGCAAGCATAGTAGCGGGGACAACGAGCAGTACTTC. This encodes CASSKHSSGDNEQYF.

This clone was counted between two and nine times. The chain carries TRBV5-4 and TRBJ1-5, with D unresolved. This CDR3 has 14 amino acids. The V and J ends lost 4 bases and 0 bases respectively, with 8 bases between them. Looked up from germline, CDR1 is SGHNT and CDR2 is YYREEE (reference sequence). Written as DNA, the CDR3 is TGTGCCAGCAGCACCGGTGGTAGCAATCAGCCCCAGCATTTT. It encodes CASSTGGSNQPQHF.

This clone was counted between two and nine times. The rearrangement links TRBV5-1 to TRBJ2-7; D might be TRBD1 or TRBD2, each matching 8 bases. The CDR3 has 16 residues. Germline lookup yields CDR1 SGHRS and CDR2 YFSETQ. V shed 3 bases and J shed 6 bases, with 22 bases lying between them. CDR3 nucleotides: TGCGCCAGCAGCTATCGGGGGGGGACAGGTTTGGGCGAGCAGTACTTC. This gives the protein CASSYRGGTGLGEQYF. Full variable domain (remainder filled in from reference TRBV5-1 and TRBJ2-7): KAGVTQTPRYLIKTRGQQVTLSCSPISGHRSVSWYQQTPGQGLQFLFEYFSETQRNKGNFPGRFSGRQFSNSRSEMNVSTLELGDSALYLCASSYRGGTGLGEQYFGPGTRLTVT.

The chain employs TRBV7-2 and TRBJ2-3; 7 bases map to TRBD1. Per the germline V gene, CDR1 is SGHTA and CDR2 is FQGNSA. J lost 4 bases, V lost 4 bases, and 5 bases had no gene match. The CDR3 totals 14 residues. The CDR3 here is CASSSRQGPDTQYF. In DNA, the CDR3 is TGTGCCAGCAGCTCAAGACAGGGCCCAGATACGCAGTATTTT.

This clone was counted between two and nine times. This chain uses TRBV19 with TRBJ2-1, with D tentatively TRBD2 (7 bases). Germline loops: CDR1 LNHDA, CDR2 SQIVND (reference sequence). Trimming removed 6 bases from V and 0 bases from J, with 12 bases in between. CDR3 length equals 15 residues. This CDR3 is CASRRGGLSYNEQFF. CDR3 nucleotide sequence: TGTGCCAGTAGAAGGGGGGGCCTCTCCTACAATGAGCAGTTCTTC.

This clone was recorded a few times. An end of the junction does not agree with germline; a read error may underlie this. The rearrangement joins TRBV7-7 to TRBJ1-2; no reliable D call. This CDR3 is built from 16 residues. Per the germline V gene, CDR1 is SSHAT and CDR2 is FNYEAQ (reference sequence). CDR3 sequence: CASSSFRQGENYGYTF. The CDR3 DNA sequence: TGTGCTAGCAGCTCATTCAGACAAGGTGAAAACTATGGCTACACCTTC.

The chain has TRBV21-1 and TRBJ2-3; the table's TRBD2 call for D was not verified on the DNA. TRBV21-1 is marked as a pseudogene. This CDR3 contains 17 residues. The CDR3 DNA sequence: TGTGCCAGCAGCAAGGGGCTGTTAGCGGGAGAGACAGATACGCAGTATTTT. It is translated as CASSKGLLAGETDTQYF.

The chain employs TRBV2 and TRBJ2-2; a weak D match, TRBD2 (5 bases). The CDR3 consists of 15 residues. Trimming removed 4 bases from V and 6 bases from J, with 15 bases in between. Germline CDR1 and CDR2: SNHLY and FYNNEI. In DNA form, the CDR3 reads TGTGCCAGCAGTGGACGGAGCGGTGAGGCCGGGGAGCTGTTTTTT. Amino acids: CASSGRSGEAGELFF.

The chain uses TRBV9 and TRBJ2-1; 7 nucleotides agree with TRBD2. Germline values: CDR1 SGDLS, CDR2 YYNGEE. V dropped 3 bases and J dropped 10; count of bases not matched to a gene: 10. CDR3 length: 14 amino acids. The CDR3 loop reads CASSASTSFGEQFF. The CDR3 nucleotides read TGTGCCAGCAGCGCCTCGACTAGCTTCGGGGAGCAGTTCTTC.

The genes are TRBV3-1 (or the pseudogene TRBV3-2) and TRBJ2-5; D not certain. With 1 base removed from V and 7 bases from J, the gap between germline ends came to 7 bases. Germline values: CDR1 LGHDT, CDR2 YNNKEL (reference sequence). The CDR3 has 12 residues. Written as DNA, the CDR3 is TGTGCCAGCAGCCAAGGCGTGGGGACCCAGTACTTC. Amino acid sequence: CASSQGVGTQYF.

V and J are TRBV27 and TRBJ2-5; the D is unclear. Germline CDR1 and CDR2: MNHEY and SMNVEV (reference sequence). The V end lost 0 bases, the J end lost 5 bases, and 1 base lay between the germline ends. There are 11 residues in the CDR3. CDR3 sequence reads: CASSLSETQYF. CDR3 bases: TGTGCCAGCAGTTTATCGGAGACCCAGTACTTC.

The V gene is TRBV21-1, the J gene TRBJ2-3; the table's D gene call, TRBD2, was not cross checked with the DNA. TRBV21-1 is given as a pseudogene. CDR3 length: 20 amino acids. Here the CDR3 DNA reads TGTGCCAGCAGCAAAGGTGGGACTAGCGGGGGGTCCCAGCCTACAGATACGCAGTATTTT. The encoded protein is CASSKGGTSGGSQPTDTQYF.

This chain links TRBV12-3 or TRBV12-4 with TRBJ1-6; D gene ambiguous. V was pared by 6 bases and J by 10 bases, with 13 bases between. CDR3 length: 13 amino acids. CDR3 region: CASSPSWESPLHF. DNA of the CDR3: TGTGCCAGCAGCCCATCATGGGAATCACCCCTCCACTTT.

This clone showed up just once. The CDR3, as DNA: TGCAGTGCTAGTGGATCCAGCGGGGGGGCCCGGGAGACCCAGTACTTC. Encoded protein: CSASGSSGGARETQYF. This chain connects TRBV20-1 to TRBJ2-5, with TRBD2 identical over 10 bases. V dropped 3 bases and J dropped 5; count of bases not matched to a gene: 12. This CDR3 comprises 16 residues. Germline loops: CDR1 DFQATT, CDR2 SNEGSKA (reference sequence).

The rearrangement links TRBV11-3 to TRBJ1-1; the D gene is possibly TRBD1 (5 bases). Germline assignment: CDR1 SGHNT and CDR2 YENEEA. The CDR3 is 12 amino acids. Trimming removed 2 bases from V and 11 bases from J, with 12 bases in between. CDR3 sequence (DNA): TGTGCCAGCAGCTTACACCAGGGCAGGGCTTTCTTT. It encodes CASSLHQGRAFF.